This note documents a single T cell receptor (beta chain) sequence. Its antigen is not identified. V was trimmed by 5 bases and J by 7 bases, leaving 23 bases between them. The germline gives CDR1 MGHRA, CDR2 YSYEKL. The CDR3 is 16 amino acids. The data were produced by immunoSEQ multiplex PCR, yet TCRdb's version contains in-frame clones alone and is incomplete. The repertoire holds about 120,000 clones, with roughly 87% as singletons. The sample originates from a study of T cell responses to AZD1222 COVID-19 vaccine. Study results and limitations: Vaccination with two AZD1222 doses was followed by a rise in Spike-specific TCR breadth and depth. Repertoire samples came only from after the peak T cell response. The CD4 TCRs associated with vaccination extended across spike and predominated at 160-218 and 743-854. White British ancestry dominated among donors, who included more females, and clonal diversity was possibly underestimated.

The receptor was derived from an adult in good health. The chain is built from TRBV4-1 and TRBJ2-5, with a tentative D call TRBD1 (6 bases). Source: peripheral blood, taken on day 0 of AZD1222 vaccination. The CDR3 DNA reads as TGCGCCAGCAGCTCCCTTCAACCGGGACACCTCGGGACCCAGTACTTC. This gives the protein CASSSLQPGHLGTQYF.